The 17 T cell receptor beta chains reported below all come from one sample, sequenced in a study of tumor-infiltrating lymphocytes in localized non-small cell lung cancer (dated by TCRdb to the early 2020s). The library was built by means of the immunoSEQ multiplex PCR assay. Sourced from immuneACCESS, this table was stored by TCRdb with only in-frame sequences that have V and J called. A share of the clones is absent; for the studies checked, an unresolved V gene accounts for under half, and the remainder has no known explanation. In all, the sample holds roughly 12,000 clones, and around 71% of those were seen once. The ten largest clones add up to approximately 9.9% of the sample. The sequenced sample was uninvolved lung tissue not adjacent to the tumor. The receptors were sampled from a human donor with non-small cell lung cancer.

This chain connects TRBV7-9 to TRBJ1-1; tentatively, D is TRBD1 (6 bases). Germline CDR1 and CDR2: SEHNR and FQNEAQ (reference sequence). This CDR3 has 17 residues. V lost 1 base, J lost 1 base, and 16 bases lay in between. The CDR3 loop is CASSLGGGGSGNTEAFF. The DNA for the CDR3 is TGTGCCAGCAGCTTAGGGGGAGGGGGAAGCGGGAACACTGAAGCTTTCTTT. Complete variable domain (other parts from reference TRBV7-9 and TRBJ1-1): DTGVSQNPRHKITKRGQNVTFRCDPISEHNRLYWYRQTLGQGPEFLTYFQNEAQLEKSRLLSDRFSAERPKGSFSTLEIQRTEQGDSAMYLCASSLGGGGSGNTEAFFGQGTRLTVV.

This clone was found a few times. The gene calls are TRBV11-2 and TRBJ2-2, with a possible D match to TRBD1 (6 bases). Per the germline V gene, CDR1 is SGHAT and CDR2 is FQNNGV. CDR3 length equals 14 residues. Between the trimmed V and J ends, which lost 5 bases and 10 bases, there was a span of 17 bases. The CDR3 sequence: CASSITGNREELFF. In DNA, the CDR3 is TGTGCCAGCAGCATAACAGGGAACCGGGAGGAGCTGTTTTTT.

The chain combines TRBV9 with TRBJ2-7; no clear D gene. Germline lookup yields CDR1 SGDLS and CDR2 YYNGEE. This CDR3 spans 14 amino acids. With 3 bases removed from V and 7 bases from J, the gap between germline ends came to 17 bases. Written as DNA, the CDR3 is TGTGCCAGCAGCGCCCGGGTCCATTCGGAAGAGCAGTACTTC. Translation: CASSARVHSEEQYF.

In its sample, this clone was seen a few times. This chain joins TRBV28 and TRBJ2-1; TRBD2 matches at 13 bases. The CDR3 length is 14 residues. V shed 5 bases, J shed 5 bases, and the junction held 0 bases outside the gene matches. CDR1 is MDHEN and CDR2 is SYDVKM in the germline V gene. The CDR3 reads CASSGTSGNNEQFF. For the CDR3, the DNA is TGTGCCAGCAGTGGGACTAGCGGGAACAATGAGCAGTTCTTC. The full variable domain, completed using reference TRBV28 and TRBJ2-1, is DVKVTQSSRYLVKRTGEKVFLECVQDMDHENMFWYRQDPGLGLRLIYFSYDVKMKEKGDIPEGYSVSREKKERFSLILESASTNQTSMYLCASSGTSGNNEQFFGPGTRLTVL.

This clone has more than one count but fewer than ten. This sequence joins TRBV6-5 and TRBJ1-2; D gene ambiguous. V lost 7 bases and J 8 bases, leaving 17 bases between the germline ends. The germline V gene encodes CDR1 MNHEY and CDR2 SVGAGI. This CDR3 spans 13 amino acids. CDR3: CASTEDGGGGYTF. CDR3 nucleotide sequence: TGTGCCAGCACGGAGGACGGTGGAGGGGGCTACACCTTC.

J is TRBJ1-4 and V is TRBV4-3; unclear D gene. This CDR3 comprises 13 residues. The V end was cut by 0 bases, the J end by 7 bases, with 6 bases between. Germline CDR1 reads LGHNA; CDR2 reads YSLEER. The DNA for the CDR3 is TGCGCCAGCAGCCAAGAGTTCAGTGAAAAACTGTTTTTT. Translation: CASSQEFSEKLFF.

The chain is built from TRBV2 and TRBJ1-1; TRBD1 matches at 7 bases. The germline CDR1 and CDR2 sequences are SNHLY and FYNNEI. The CDR3 runs to 14 residues. The trim removed 5 bases at V and 1 base at J, leaving 4 bases unmatched. The CDR3 region has the DNA TGTGCCAGCAGTCGACAGGGCCAGAACACTGAAGCTTTCTTT. Translated: CASSRQGQNTEAFF. Full variable domain (missing parts from reference TRBV2 and TRBJ1-1): EPEVTQTPSHQVTQMGQEVILRCVPISNHLYFYWYRQILGQKVEFLVSFYNNEISEKSEIFDDQFSVERPDGSNFTLKIRSTKLEDSAMYFCASSRQGQNTEAFFGQGTRLTVV.

The chain recombines TRBV4-1 with TRBJ2-5, with 8 bases matching TRBD2. The CDR3 is made up of 15 amino acids. V lost 1 base, J lost 5 bases, and 6 bases stayed unmatched. Germline V gene data show CDR1 as MGHRA and CDR2 as YSYEKL. The CDR3, as DNA: TGCGCCAGCAGCCAAGTTACTAGCGGATGGGAGACCCAGTACTTC. As protein: CASSQVTSGWETQYF.

This clone showed up just a few times. This rearrangement joins TRBV30 to TRBJ2-5, with D tentatively TRBD1 or TRBD2 (5 bases each). This CDR3 comprises 14 residues. V was cut by 1 base and J by 2 bases, with 11 bases left in between. The germline CDR1 and CDR2 sequences are GTSNPN and SVGIG (reference sequence). The CDR3: CAWSEGDLQETQYF. The CDR3, as DNA: TGTGCCTGGAGTGAAGGGGACCTACAAGAGACCCAGTACTTC.

The rearrangement links TRBV10-3 to TRBJ2-3; D call uncertain. Germline CDR1 is ENHRY and CDR2 is SYGVKD. Trimming pared 2 bases from V and 2 bases from J, leaving 17 bases between. The CDR3 spans 17 residues. CDR3 sequence reads: CAISEGPLALSTDTQYF. CDR3 nucleotide sequence: TGTGCCATCAGTGAGGGGCCCTTAGCCTTATCCACAGATACGCAGTATTTT.

J is TRBJ2-7 and V is TRBV7-2, with 9 nucleotides matching TRBD1. The CDR3 has 15 residues. CDR1 and CDR2 (germline): SGHTA, FQGNSA. Trimming removed 1 base from V and 2 bases from J; junction bases left unmatched: 3. In nucleotides, the CDR3 is TGTGCCAGCAGCTTAGTGACAGGGGGTACCTACGAGCAGTACTTC. Residues: CASSLVTGGTYEQYF.

This sequence joins TRBV5-1 and TRBJ2-7, with a weak D call TRBD1 (6 bases). Trimming took 4 bases from V and 0 from J, leaving 17 bases between them. The CDR3 is made up of 16 amino acids. Germline V gene lookup returns CDR1 SGHRS and CDR2 YFSETQ. DNA of the CDR3: TGCGCCAGCAGCGAAAGTTGGGGACATGGCTCCTACGAGCAGTACTTC. It translates to CASSESWGHGSYEQYF.

V is TRBV5-6 and J is TRBJ2-5; TRBD2 agrees at 7 bases. This CDR3 is built from 17 residues. Trimming cost V 2 bases and J 5 bases; bases outside gene matches: 15. Germline-derived CDR1 and CDR2 are SGHDT and YYEEEE. This CDR3 reads CASSFSLSGSRRETQYF. The CDR3, as DNA: TGTGCCAGCAGCTTCAGTCTTAGCGGGTCTCGGCGGGAGACCCAGTACTTC.

The chain uses TRBV7-8 and TRBJ1-4; D gene ambiguous. The CDR3 has 15 residues. V was cut by 5 bases and J by 3 bases, with 13 bases left in between. The germline CDR1 and CDR2 sequences are SGHVS and FQNEAQ. CDR3 in DNA: TGTGCCAGCAGCCCGACTAGGCAGGCTAATGAAAAACTGTTTTTT. Residues: CASSPTRQANEKLFF.

This clone ranks as medium-sized. The DNA of the CDR3 is TGTGCCAGCTCACCATGGCCTACGCAGGGATTAAATGAAAAACTGTTTTTT. Its translation: CASSPWPTQGLNEKLFF. The chain combines TRBV18 with TRBJ1-4; TRBD1 is a possible D gene (5 bases). The CDR3 length is 17 residues. V gave up 2 bases and J gave up 5 bases, with 18 bases separating them. The germline gives CDR1 KGHSH, CDR2 LQKENI.

This chain uses TRBV27 with TRBJ1-6, with 7 bases lining up with TRBD1. V shed 4 bases and J 3 bases; nucleotides not matched to a gene: 9. Per germline, CDR1 MNHEY and CDR2 SMNVEV (reference sequence). The CDR3 loop spans 17 amino acids. The CDR3 DNA reads as TGTGCCAGCAGTTCCCGGGACAGTCGACGCTATAATTCACCCCTCCACTTT. Translating gives CASSSRDSRRYNSPLHF.

The chain links TRBV9 to TRBJ2-3; D is possibly TRBD1 (6 bases). V was trimmed by 4 bases and J by 0 bases, leaving 9 bases between them. Germline-derived CDR1 and CDR2 are SGDLS and YYNGEE. CDR3 length: 14 residues. The CDR3 loop reads CASSPQGSTDTQYF. The DNA of the CDR3 is TGTGCCAGCAGCCCTCAGGGGAGCACAGATACGCAGTATTTT.